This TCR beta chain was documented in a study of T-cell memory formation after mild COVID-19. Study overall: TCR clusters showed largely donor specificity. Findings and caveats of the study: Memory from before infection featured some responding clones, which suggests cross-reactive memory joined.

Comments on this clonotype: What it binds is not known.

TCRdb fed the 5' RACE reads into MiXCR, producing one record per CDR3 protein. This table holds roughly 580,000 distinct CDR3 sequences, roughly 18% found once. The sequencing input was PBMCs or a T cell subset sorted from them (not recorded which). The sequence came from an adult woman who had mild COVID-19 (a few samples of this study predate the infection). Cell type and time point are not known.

CDR3 protein: CASSLDGASQHF. CDR3 nucleotide sequence: TGTGCCAGCAGCCTCGACGGAGCGTCCCAGCATTTT. V gene TRBV7-9 combines with J gene TRBJ1-5; no definite D call. Trimming shortened V by 5 bases and J by 11 bases, and 13 bases separated the two germline ends. The CDR3 is made up of 12 amino acids. CDR1 and CDR2 (germline): SEHNR, FQNEAQ (reference sequence). The full variable domain, in which reference TRBV7-9 and TRBJ1-5 provide the parts outside the CDR3, is DTGVSQNPRHKITKRGQNVTFRCDPISEHNRLYWYRQTLGQGPEFLTYFQNEAQLEKSRLLSDRFSAERPKGSFSTLEIQRTEQGDSAMYLCASSLDGASQHFGDGTRLSIL.